The text below deals with one T cell receptor beta chain. The V gene's germline CDR1 is SGHRS and CDR2 YFSETQ. Trimming removed 2 bases from V and 5 bases from J; junction bases left unmatched: 9. The CDR3 is 15 amino acids. The table came from immunoSEQ multiplex PCR; TCRdb's copy has only in-frame clones and leaves some out. The sample holds roughly 260,000 clones, roughly 86% seen once. Cohort placement rested on clinical history that participants reported themselves. Cohort 3 recovery required two negative PCRs, clearance, or symptom resolution. This sample was included in a study of blood T cell repertoires in COVID-19. Study as a whole: Sources were T cells, B-cell-depleted T cells, or PBMCs; the material itself was cDNA or gDNA.

V gene TRBV5-1 combines with J gene TRBJ2-5; 7 nucleotides align to TRBD2. The sequencing sample was made of PBMCs or T cells enriched from blood (not recorded which). The origin of this receptor is a woman between 18 and 30 years old who had recovered from COVID-19. CDR3 nucleotides: TGCGCCAGCAGCTTTACCAGCGGGGTTCCGGAGACCCAGTACTTC. This translates into CASSFTSGVPETQYF.